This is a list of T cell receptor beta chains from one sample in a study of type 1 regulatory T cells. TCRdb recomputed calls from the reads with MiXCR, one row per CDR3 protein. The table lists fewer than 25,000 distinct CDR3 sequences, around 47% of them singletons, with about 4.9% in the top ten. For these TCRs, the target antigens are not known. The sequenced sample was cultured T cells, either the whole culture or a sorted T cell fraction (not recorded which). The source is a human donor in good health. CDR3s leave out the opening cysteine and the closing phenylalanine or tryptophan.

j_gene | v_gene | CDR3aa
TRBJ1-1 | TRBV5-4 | ASSGRQLMNTEAF
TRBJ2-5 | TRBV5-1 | ASSLGAGETQY
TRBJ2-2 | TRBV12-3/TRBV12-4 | ASSYAGGTGELF
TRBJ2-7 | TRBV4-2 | ASSQDRSHEQY
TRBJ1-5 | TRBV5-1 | ASSLDVNQPQH
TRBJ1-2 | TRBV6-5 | ASSTRWGGDGYT
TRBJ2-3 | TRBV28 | ASSPLTSGPRDTQY
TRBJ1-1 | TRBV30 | AWSHHEWQNTEAF
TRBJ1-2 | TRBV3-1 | ASSPGTPSYGYT
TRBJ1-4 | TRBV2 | ASSEVRQINEKLF
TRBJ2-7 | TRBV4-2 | ASSPPRTGGRYEQY
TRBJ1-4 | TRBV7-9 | ASSLQQVPPINEKLF
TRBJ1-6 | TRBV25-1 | ASSDLGRLGSPLH
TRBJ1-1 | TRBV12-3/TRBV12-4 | ASSHRRGGTEAF
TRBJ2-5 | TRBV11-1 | ASSLRVGTQY
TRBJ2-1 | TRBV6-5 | ASSPTGGNEQF
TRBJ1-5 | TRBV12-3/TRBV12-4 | ASSLGVVGHNQPQH
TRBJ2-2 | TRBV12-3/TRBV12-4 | ASGRTGELF
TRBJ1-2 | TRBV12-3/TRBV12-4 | ASSLYGDRVPYGYT
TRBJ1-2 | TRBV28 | ASSTRVYGYT
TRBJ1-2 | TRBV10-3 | AISMTDSPWSYT
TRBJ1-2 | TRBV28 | ASTTVGVLNGYT
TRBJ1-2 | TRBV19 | ASSIEVGYGYT
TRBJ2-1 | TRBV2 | ASVVQSQFTNEQF
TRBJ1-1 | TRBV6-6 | ASSYSSKWGTEAF
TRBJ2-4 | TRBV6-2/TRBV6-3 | ASSYGGTGAKNIQY
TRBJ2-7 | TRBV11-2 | ASSYPGGEQY
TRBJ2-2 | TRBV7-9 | ASSSIGPNRGSTGELF
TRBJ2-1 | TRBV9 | ASSVERDFYNEQF
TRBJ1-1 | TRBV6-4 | ASSAQGLMNTEAF
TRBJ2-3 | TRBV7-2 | ASSNRVTSGATDTQY
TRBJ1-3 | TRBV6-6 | ASSYSGAAGNTIY
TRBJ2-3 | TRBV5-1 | ASSTVRTDTQY
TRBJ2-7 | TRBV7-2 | ASSASGGSSYEQY
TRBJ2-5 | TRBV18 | ASSPSGRVQETQY
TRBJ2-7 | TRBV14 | ASSQVTAGTNNEQY